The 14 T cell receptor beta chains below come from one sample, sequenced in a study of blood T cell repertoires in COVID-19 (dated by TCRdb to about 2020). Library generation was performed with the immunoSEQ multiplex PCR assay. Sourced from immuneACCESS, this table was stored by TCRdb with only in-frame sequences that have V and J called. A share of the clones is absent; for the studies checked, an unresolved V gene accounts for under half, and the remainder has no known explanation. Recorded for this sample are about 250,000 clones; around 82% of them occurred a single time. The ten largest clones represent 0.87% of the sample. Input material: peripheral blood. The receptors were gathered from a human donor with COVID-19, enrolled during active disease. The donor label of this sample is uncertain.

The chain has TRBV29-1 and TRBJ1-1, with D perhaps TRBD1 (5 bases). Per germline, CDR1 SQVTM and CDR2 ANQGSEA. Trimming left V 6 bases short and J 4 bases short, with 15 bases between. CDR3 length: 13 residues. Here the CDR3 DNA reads TGCAGCGTCAGACAGCCGGCGAGCACTGAAGCTTTCTTT. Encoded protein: CSVRQPASTEAFF.

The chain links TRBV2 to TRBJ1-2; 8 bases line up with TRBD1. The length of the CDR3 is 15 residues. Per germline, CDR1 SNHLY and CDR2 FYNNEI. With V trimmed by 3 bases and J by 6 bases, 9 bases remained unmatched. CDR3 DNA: TGTGCCAGCAGTGATCAGGGGGCCGGTGTAAATGGCTACACCTTC. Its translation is CASSDQGAGVNGYTF.

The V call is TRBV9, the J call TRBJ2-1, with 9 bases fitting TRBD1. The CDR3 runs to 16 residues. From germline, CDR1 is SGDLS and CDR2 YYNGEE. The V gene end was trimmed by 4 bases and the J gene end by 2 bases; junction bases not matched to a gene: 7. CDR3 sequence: CASSPSGDRAYNEQFF. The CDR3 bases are TGTGCCAGCAGCCCCAGTGGGGACAGGGCCTACAATGAGCAGTTCTTC.

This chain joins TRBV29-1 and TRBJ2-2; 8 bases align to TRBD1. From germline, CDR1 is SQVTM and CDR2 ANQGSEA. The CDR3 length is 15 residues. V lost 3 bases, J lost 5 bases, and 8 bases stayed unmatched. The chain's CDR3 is CSVETTGARTGELFF. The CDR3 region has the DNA TGCAGCGTTGAGACGACAGGGGCTCGGACCGGGGAGCTGTTTTTT.

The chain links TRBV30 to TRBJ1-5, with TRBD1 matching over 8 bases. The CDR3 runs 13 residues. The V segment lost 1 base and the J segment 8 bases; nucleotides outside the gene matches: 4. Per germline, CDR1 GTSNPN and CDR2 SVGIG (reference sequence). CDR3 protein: CAWSEDREKPQHF. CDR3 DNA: TGTGCCTGGAGTGAGGACAGGGAAAAGCCCCAGCATTTT. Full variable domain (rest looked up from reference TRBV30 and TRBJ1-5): SQTIHQWPATLVQPVGSPLSLECTVEGTSNPNLYWYRQAAGRGLQLLFYSVGIGQISSEVPQNLSASRPQDRQFILSSKKLLLSDSGFYLCAWSEDREKPQHFGDGTRLSIL.

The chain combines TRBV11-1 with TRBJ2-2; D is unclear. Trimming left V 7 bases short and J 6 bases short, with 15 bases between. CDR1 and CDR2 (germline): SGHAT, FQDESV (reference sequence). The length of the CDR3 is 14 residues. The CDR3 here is CASNLERGAGELFF. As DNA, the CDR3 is TGTGCCAGCAACCTTGAGCGAGGCGCCGGGGAGCTGTTTTTT.

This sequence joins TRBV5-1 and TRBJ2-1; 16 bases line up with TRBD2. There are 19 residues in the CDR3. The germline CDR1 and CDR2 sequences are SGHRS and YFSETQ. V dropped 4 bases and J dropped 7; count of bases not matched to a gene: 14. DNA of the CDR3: TGCGCCAGCAGCGCCCCGGGACTAGCGGGAGGGGGGAGTGTAAATGAGCAGTTCTTC. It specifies CASSAPGLAGGGSVNEQFF.

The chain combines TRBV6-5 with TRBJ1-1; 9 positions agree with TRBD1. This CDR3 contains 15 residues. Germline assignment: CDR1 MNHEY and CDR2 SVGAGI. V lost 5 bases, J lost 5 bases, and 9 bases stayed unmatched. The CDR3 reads CASSRGGQGLTEAFF. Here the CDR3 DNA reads TGTGCCAGCAGTAGGGGGGGACAGGGATTGACTGAAGCTTTCTTT.

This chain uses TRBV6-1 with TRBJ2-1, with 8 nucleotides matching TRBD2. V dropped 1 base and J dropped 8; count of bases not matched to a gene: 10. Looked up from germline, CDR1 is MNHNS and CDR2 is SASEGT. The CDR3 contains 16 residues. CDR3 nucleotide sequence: TGTGCCAGCAGTGAAGGCACGGGAGGGTCGCGCGATGAGCAGTTCTTC. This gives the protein CASSEGTGGSRDEQFF.

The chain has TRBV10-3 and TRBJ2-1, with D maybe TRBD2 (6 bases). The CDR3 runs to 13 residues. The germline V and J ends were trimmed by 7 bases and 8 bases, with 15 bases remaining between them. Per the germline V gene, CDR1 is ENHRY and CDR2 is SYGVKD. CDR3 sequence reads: CAITSGGTDEQFF. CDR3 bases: TGTGCCATCACTTCAGGCGGGACGGATGAGCAGTTCTTC.

The CDR3 sequence is CASSSLTEGEQFF. The CDR3, as DNA: TGCGCCAGCAGCAGCCTGACGGAGGGGGAGCAGTTCTTC. This chain links TRBV5-1 with TRBJ2-1, with TRBD2 as a possible D gene (6 bases). V shed 4 bases and J shed 10 bases, with 15 bases lying between them. Per germline, CDR1 SGHRS and CDR2 YFSETQ. The CDR3 runs 13 residues.

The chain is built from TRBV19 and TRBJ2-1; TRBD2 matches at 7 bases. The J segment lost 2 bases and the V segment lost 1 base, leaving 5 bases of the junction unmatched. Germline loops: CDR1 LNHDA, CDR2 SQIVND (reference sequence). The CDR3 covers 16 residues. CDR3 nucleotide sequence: TGTGCCAGTAGTATAGGGCGGGAGAGACCCTACAATGAGCAGTTCTTC. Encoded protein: CASSIGRERPYNEQFF.

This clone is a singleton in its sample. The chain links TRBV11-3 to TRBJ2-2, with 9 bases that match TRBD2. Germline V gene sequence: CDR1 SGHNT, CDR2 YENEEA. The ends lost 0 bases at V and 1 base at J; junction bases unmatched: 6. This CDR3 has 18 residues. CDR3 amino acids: CASSLDSRAGGNTGELFF. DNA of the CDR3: TGTGCCAGCAGCTTAGATTCGCGAGCGGGAGGGAACACCGGGGAGCTGTTTTTT.

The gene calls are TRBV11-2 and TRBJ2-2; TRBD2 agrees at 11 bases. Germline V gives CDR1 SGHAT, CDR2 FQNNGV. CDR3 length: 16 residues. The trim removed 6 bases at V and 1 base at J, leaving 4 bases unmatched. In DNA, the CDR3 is TGTGCCAGCAGTTTCGGGACTAGCGGGAACACCGGGGAGCTGTTTTTT. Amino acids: CASSFGTSGNTGELFF.